This is a list of T cell receptor beta chains from one sample in a study of blood T cell repertoires in COVID-19. Measured with immunoSEQ multiplex PCR; TCRdb has only the in-frame clones, and not every one. There are some 60,000 clones in the sample; roughly 85% occur only once, and around 16% lies in the top ten. Sequenced sample: peripheral blood. Source of these receptors: a human donor in a cohort sampled during active COVID-19. Each CDR3 is given without its conserved first and last residue. A D gene is named only where the DNA matches it firmly. Rows may omit the clone size; those that give it use once, few, many or a size class.

NA	TRBD2	TRBV11-2	13	TRBJ2-3	ASSLGLAGVDTQY
once	NA	TRBV7-2	10	TRBJ2-7	ASSPISYEQY
NA	TRBD2	TRBV7-2	14	TRBJ2-3	ASSTGLAGASDTQY
NA	NA	TRBV9	12	TRBJ2-1	ASSVGDKNNEQF
NA	TRBD2	TRBV7-2	12	TRBJ2-7	ASSLVGLQHEQY
NA	NA	TRBV29-1	13	TRBJ1-5	SVSQGPWGNQPQH
NA	TRBD2	TRBV19	13	TRBJ2-5	ASSPRTSWQETQY
NA	NA	TRBV5-4	11	TRBJ1-2	ASGTGTAYGYT
NA	TRBD2	TRBV4-3	13	TRBJ2-7	ASSQGAGEIYEQY
NA	TRBD1	TRBV9	13	TRBJ2-5	ASSVGVQGVETQY
NA	TRBD1	TRBV4-3	11	TRBJ2-1	ASSRDRGYEQF
NA	TRBD1	TRBV5-1	11	TRBJ2-7	ASSWDRGYEQY
NA	TRBD2	TRBV10-2	14	TRBJ2-1	ASSDLAGGNYNEQF
NA	TRBD2	TRBV18	15	TRBJ2-2	ANSPYSASGDTGELF
NA	TRBD2	TRBV5-1	14	TRBJ2-1	ASSFPTSGGANEQF
NA	NA	TRBV6-5	12	TRBJ2-7	ASNPPGNYYEQY
NA	TRBD1	TRBV14	14	TRBJ2-7	ASSPRQGMSSYEQY
NA	TRBD1	TRBV11-2	11	TRBJ1-2	ASSLDRGYGYT
NA	NA	TRBV6-2/TRBV6-3	10	TRBJ2-7	ASSKGVYEQY
NA	NA	TRBV19	11	TRBJ1-1	ASSIENRFEAF
NA	TRBD1	TRBV15	14	TRBJ1-3	ATSRGQGSAGNTIY
NA	TRBD1	TRBV5-1	11	TRBJ1-2	ASSSRQGNGYT
NA	NA	TRBV6-2/TRBV6-3	12	TRBJ2-1	ASSSGGPPNEQF
NA	NA	TRBV7-8	11	TRBJ1-5	ASSQQGRQPQH
once	TRBD2	TRBV9	15	TRBJ2-1	ASSSGLAGGHYNEQF
NA	TRBD1	TRBV9	12	TRBJ2-7	ASSSGQGSYEQY
once	TRBD2	TRBV9	14	TRBJ2-1	ASSVAGGYGYNEQF
NA	TRBD2	TRBV5-6	12	TRBJ2-1	ASSPGLAGGVQF
NA	TRBD1	TRBV7-4	14	TRBJ2-7	ASSTIRGPPSYEQY
NA	NA	TRBV12-3/TRBV12-4	11	TRBJ1-3	ASSRTGGNTIY
NA	NA	TRBV6-1	14	TRBJ1-2	ASSESWTDLGYGYT
NA	NA	TRBV12-3/TRBV12-4	10	TRBJ2-1	ASSLFGNEQF
NA	TRBD2	TRBV4-1	15	TRBJ2-1	ASSPPGSGVSYNEQF
NA	TRBD2	TRBV2	12	TRBJ2-7	ASRDTGRGYEQY
NA	NA	TRBV7-2	12	TRBJ1-5	ASSLGRAGQPQH
NA	TRBD1	TRBV7-9	10	TRBJ2-1	ASSSQGDEQF
NA	TRBD1	TRBV9	11	TRBJ2-2	ASSQTGSGELF
NA	TRBD1	TRBV24-1	11	TRBJ2-7	ATGTGGSYEQY
NA	TRBD1	TRBV7-8	13	TRBJ1-2	ASSLMAGGDYGYT
NA	NA	TRBV19	11	TRBJ2-1	ASSNQGGNEQF
NA	NA	TRBV7-2	12	TRBJ2-7	ASSLDRGANEQY
NA	TRBD1	TRBV5-1	13	TRBJ1-1	ASSFYRGRGTEAF
NA	NA	TRBV5-4	15	TRBJ2-2	ASSFRVAGISTGELF
NA	TRBD1	TRBV7-9	10	TRBJ1-2	ASSVRGKGYT
NA	NA	TRBV9	12	TRBJ2-7	ASSVASQSYEQY
NA	TRBD1	TRBV6-5	12	TRBJ2-3	ASRTGQGEDTQY
NA	TRBD1	TRBV18	14	TRBJ2-7	ASSPPSTGGFYEQY
NA	TRBD2	TRBV4-1	16	TRBJ2-5	ASSQFVDRAGVTKTQY
NA	NA	TRBV5-8	14	TRBJ2-4	ASSFSRTDRKNIQY
NA	NA	TRBV7-9	13	TRBJ1-4	ASPRGVGGGVKLF
NA	NA	TRBV6-5	14	TRBJ2-1	ASSYAGTGNHNEQF
NA	TRBD1	TRBV5-1	12	TRBJ1-6	ASSSGQGSSPLH
once	NA	TRBV27	11	TRBJ1-1	ASSFTLAGEAF
NA	TRBD2	TRBV6-2/TRBV6-3	16	TRBJ2-3	ASSYSRQGGIMTDTQY
NA	NA	TRBV7-9	15	TRBJ2-2	ASSLAGAGRLTGELF
NA	TRBD2	TRBV2	11	TRBJ2-5	ASNRGGLETQY
NA	NA	TRBV19	12	TRBJ1-5	ASQTQGLGQPQH
NA	NA	TRBV5-6	11	TRBJ1-1	ASSLDRGTEAF
NA	NA	TRBV11-3	11	TRBJ1-2	ASSPNRDQGYT
once	NA	TRBV10-3	12	TRBJ1-5	AIGSTGNNQPQH